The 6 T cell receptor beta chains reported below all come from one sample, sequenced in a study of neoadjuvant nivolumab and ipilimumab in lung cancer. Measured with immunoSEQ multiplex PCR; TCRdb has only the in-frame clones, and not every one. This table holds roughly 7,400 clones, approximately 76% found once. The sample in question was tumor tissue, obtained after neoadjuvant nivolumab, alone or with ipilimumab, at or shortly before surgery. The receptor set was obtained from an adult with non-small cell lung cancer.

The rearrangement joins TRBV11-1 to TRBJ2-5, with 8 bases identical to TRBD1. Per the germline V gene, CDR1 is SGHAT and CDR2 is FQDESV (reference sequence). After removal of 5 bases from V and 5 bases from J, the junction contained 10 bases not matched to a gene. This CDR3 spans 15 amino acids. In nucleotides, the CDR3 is TGTGCCAGCAGCCCTATTCAGGGGGCGCGGGAGACCCAGTACTTC. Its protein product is CASSPIQGARETQYF.

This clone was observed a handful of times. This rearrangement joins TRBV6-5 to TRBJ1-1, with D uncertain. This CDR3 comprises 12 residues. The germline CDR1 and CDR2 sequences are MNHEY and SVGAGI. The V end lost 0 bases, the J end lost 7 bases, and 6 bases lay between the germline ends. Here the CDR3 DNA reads TGTGCCAGCAGTTACTCACAGAGTGAAGCTTTCTTT. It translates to CASSYSQSEAFF.

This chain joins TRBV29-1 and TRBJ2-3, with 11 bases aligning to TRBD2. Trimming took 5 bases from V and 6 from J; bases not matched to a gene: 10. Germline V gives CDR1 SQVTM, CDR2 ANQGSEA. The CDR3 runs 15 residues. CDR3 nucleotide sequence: TGCAGCGTTTACTTTCTAGCGGGAGGACGCGATACGCAGTATTTT. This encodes CSVYFLAGGRDTQYF.

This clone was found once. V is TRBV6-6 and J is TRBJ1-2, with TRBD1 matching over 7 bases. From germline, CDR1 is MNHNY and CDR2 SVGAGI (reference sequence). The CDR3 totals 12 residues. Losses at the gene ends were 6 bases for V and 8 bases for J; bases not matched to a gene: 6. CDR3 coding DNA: TGTGCCAGCAGAGGACAGGTCGAGGGCTACACCTTC. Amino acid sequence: CASRGQVEGYTF.

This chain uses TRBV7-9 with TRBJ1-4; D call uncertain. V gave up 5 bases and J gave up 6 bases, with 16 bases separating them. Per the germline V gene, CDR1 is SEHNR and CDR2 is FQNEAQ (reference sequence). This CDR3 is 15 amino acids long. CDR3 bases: TGTGCCAGCAGCCTAAGGCTGTTTGGGGATGAAAAACTGTTTTTT. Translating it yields CASSLRLFGDEKLFF.

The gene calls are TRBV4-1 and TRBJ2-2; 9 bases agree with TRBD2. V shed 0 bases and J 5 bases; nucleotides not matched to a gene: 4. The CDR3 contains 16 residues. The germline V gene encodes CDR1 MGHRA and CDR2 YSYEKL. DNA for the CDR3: TGCGCCAGCAGCCAAGATGAGACTAGCGGTACCGGGGAGCTGTTTTTT. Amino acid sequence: CASSQDETSGTGELFF.